The 18 T cell receptor beta chains below all came from one sample that was sequenced in a study of T cell repertoires in cytomegalovirus infection. One entry per CDR3 protein results from TCRdb running MiXCR on the reads. The sample yields 70,000 to 85,000 distinct CDR3 sequences, 35% to 45% seen once. These receptors are not linked to any known antigen. This specimen consisted of CD8+ T cells from cultured PBMCs, obtained from culture after CMV antigen stimulation. These receptors originate from a human donor in good health (CMV status not recorded). Some clones in this sample may be carry-over from other donors' samples.

This clonotype showed up just once. The CDR3 spells CASRGVMEYFDQPQHF. The CDR3 DNA follows: TGTGCCAGTAGAGGAGTGATGGAGTACTTTGATCAGCCCCAGCATTTT. The chain carries TRBV19 and TRBJ1-5; D is undetermined. The germline V and J ends were trimmed by 6 bases and 5 bases, with 20 bases remaining between them. There are 16 residues in the CDR3. Per the germline V gene, CDR1 is LNHDA and CDR2 is SQIVND (reference sequence).

This clonotype was seen only a few times. The CDR3 nucleotides read TGTGCCAGCAGCTTGGGGCCGGACACACCCTACGAGCAGTACTTC. The encoded protein is CASSLGPDTPYEQYF. The chain uses TRBV28 and TRBJ2-7; D possibly corresponds to TRBD1 (5 bases). The CDR3 totals 15 residues. V was cut by 6 bases and J by 2 bases, with 17 bases left in between. Germline V lookup: CDR1 MDHEN, CDR2 SYDVKM.

The rearrangement uses TRBV2 and TRBJ2-7, with 7 bases that match TRBD1. The CDR3 spans 15 residues. The trim removed 7 bases at V and 3 bases at J, leaving 12 bases unmatched. Germline CDR1 and CDR2: SNHLY and FYNNEI. This CDR3 reads CASIGRDRAIYEQYF. CDR3 coding DNA: TGTGCCAGCATTGGACGGGACAGAGCCATCTACGAGCAGTACTTC.

The chain couples TRBV10-3 to TRBJ1-2, with no clear D. Germline V gene lookup returns CDR1 ENHRY and CDR2 SYGVKD. Trimming stripped 7 bases from V and 0 bases from J, with 6 bases between. The CDR3 has 12 residues. In DNA form, the CDR3 reads TGTGCCATCAAGACAACTAACTATGGCTACACCTTC. Translated: CAIKTTNYGYTF.

This clonotype was seen only a few times. The V and J genes are TRBV7-6 and TRBJ2-7, with 8 bases that match TRBD1. In germline, CDR1 is SGHVS, CDR2 FNYEAQ. V shed 3 bases, J shed 3 bases, and the junction held 7 bases outside the gene matches. There are 15 residues in the CDR3. The DNA for the CDR3 is TGTGCCAGCAGCTTCGGCAGGGGGCGCGACTACGAGCAGTACTTC. It encodes CASSFGRGRDYEQYF. Drawing the rest from reference TRBV7-6 and TRBJ2-7, the complete variable domain is GAGVSQSPRYKVTKRGQDVALRCDPISGHVSLYWYRQALGQGPEFLTYFNYEAQQDKSGLPNDRFSAERPEGSISTLTIQRTEQRDSAMYRCASSFGRGRDYEQYFGPGTRLTVT.

The V call is TRBV27, the J call TRBJ1-5; no definite D call. This CDR3 has 13 amino acids. V was pared by 0 bases and J by 3 bases, with 3 bases between. The germline V gene has CDR1 MNHEY and CDR2 SMNVEV (reference sequence). The CDR3 protein is CASSLSINQPQHF. The CDR3 DNA is TGTGCCAGCAGTTTATCAATCAATCAGCCCCAGCATTTT.

This chain joins TRBV6-2 or TRBV6-3 and TRBJ1-5; the match to TRBD1 covers 7 bases. Trimming took 2 bases from V and 6 from J; bases not matched to a gene: 7. Per germline, CDR1 MNHEY and CDR2 SVGEGT. The CDR3 length is 15 residues. The DNA for the CDR3 is TGTGCCAGCAGTTACGGGGACAGTACCCTTCAGCCCCAGCATTTT. Residues: CASSYGDSTLQPQHF.

V gene TRBV11-2 combines with J gene TRBJ2-7; TRBD2 is a possible D gene (5 bases). Germline CDR1 reads SGHAT; CDR2 reads FQNNGV. This CDR3 is 13 amino acids long. V lost 1 base and J lost 6, with 10 bases in between. CDR3 protein: CASSLGGVGEQYF. CDR3 DNA: TGTGCCAGCAGCTTAGGGGGAGTGGGCGAGCAGTACTTC.

The genes are TRBV6-6 and TRBJ1-1; 7 positions match TRBD1. Germline V gives CDR1 MNHNY, CDR2 SVGAGI (reference sequence). J was trimmed by 0 bases and V by 5 bases; bases with no gene match: 6. There are 15 residues in the CDR3. CDR3 DNA sequence: TGTGCCAGCAGTCCCCGGGACAGAATGAACACTGAAGCTTTCTTT. It is translated as CASSPRDRMNTEAFF.

This chain uses TRBV7-8 with TRBJ1-1, with 7 nucleotides matching TRBD1. This CDR3 has 13 amino acids. With V trimmed by 4 bases and J by 14 bases, 13 bases remained unmatched. Germline V gene data show CDR1 as SGHVS and CDR2 as FQNEAQ. This chain's CDR3 is CASSSGQPNTEFF. CDR3 bases: TGTGCCAGCAGCTCGGGACAGCCGAACACTGAATTCTTT.

This clonotype is a singleton in its sample. This chain connects TRBV5-1 to TRBJ2-7; tentative D call: TRBD1 (6 bases). V gave up 2 bases and J gave up 4 bases, with 13 bases separating them. CDR3 length: 14 amino acids. The germline V gene encodes CDR1 SGHRS and CDR2 YFSETQ. DNA of the CDR3: TGCGCCAGCAGCTTCGCTCCTGGACAGTACGAGCAGTACTTC. Its translation: CASSFAPGQYEQYF.

V usage is TRBV27 and J usage is TRBJ2-1, with 10 bases fitting TRBD1. The V and J ends lost 5 bases and 8 bases, in that order; junction bases with no gene match: 9. CDR1 is MNHEY, CDR2 SMNVEV, per germline (reference sequence). The CDR3 runs to 15 residues. CDR3 amino acids: CASSLRDRGVDEQFF. In DNA form, the CDR3 reads TGTGCCAGCAGTCTCCGGGACAGGGGTGTCGATGAGCAGTTCTTC.

The table lists this clonotype with a few counts. The chain employs TRBV27 and TRBJ1-5; D is possibly TRBD1 (5 bases). Trimming left V 3 bases short and J 0 bases short, with 21 bases between. The CDR3 length is 19 residues. CDR1 and CDR2 from the germline V gene are MNHEY and SMNVEV (reference sequence). CDR3 residues: CASSFFGIDRGDSNQPQHF. The CDR3 nucleotides read TGTGCCAGCAGTTTTTTCGGGATTGATCGGGGGGATAGCAATCAGCCCCAGCATTTT.

Worth noting for this clonotype: An end of the junction does not agree with germline; a read error may underlie this. The rearrangement links TRBV7-9 to TRBJ1-2; 7 bases are a match to TRBD1. The germline gives CDR1 SEHNR, CDR2 FQNEAQ (reference sequence). The CDR3 runs to 15 residues. In DNA form, the CDR3 reads TGTGCCAGCAACTTAGACAGGGTTGCTAACTATGGCTACACCTTC. Translating it yields CASNLDRVANYGYTF.

The table lists this clonotype with many counts. The V gene is TRBV4-3, the J gene TRBJ2-1; D is uncertain. V was cut by 0 bases and J by 1 base, with 10 bases left in between. The germline CDR1 and CDR2 sequences are LGHNA and YSLEER. The CDR3 is made up of 16 amino acids. This CDR3 is CASSQEPDDSYNEQFF. In DNA form, the CDR3 reads TGCGCCAGCAGCCAAGAGCCAGACGATTCCTACAATGAGCAGTTCTTC.

In its sample, this clonotype was seen a few times. CDR3 coding DNA: TGCGCCAGCAGCCAAGGCGGGGGGCTCGACAATGAGCAGTTCTTC. Translating it yields CASSQGGGLDNEQFF. V and J are TRBV4-1 and TRBJ2-1; 8 bases are shared with TRBD2. J gave up 5 bases and V 1 base, and 4 bases lay outside the gene matches. This CDR3 is 15 amino acids long. The germline V gene has CDR1 MGHRA and CDR2 YSYEKL.

The chain combines TRBV3-1 with TRBJ1-4, with no clear D. V was pared by 1 base and J by 11 bases, with 5 bases between. The germline V gene has CDR1 LGHDT and CDR2 YNNKEL (reference sequence). The CDR3 totals 11 residues. CDR3 in amino acids: CASSQGGKLFF. The CDR3 bases are TGTGCCAGCAGCCAAGGAGGGAAACTGTTTTTT.

This clonotype was found a few times. The rearrangement uses TRBV28 and TRBJ2-5; D is possibly TRBD1 (6 bases). CDR1 is MDHEN, CDR2 SYDVKM, per germline. With 3 bases removed from V and 5 bases from J, the gap between germline ends came to 13 bases. The CDR3 runs to 14 residues. This CDR3 is CASSFWGLGETQYF. The CDR3 DNA reads as TGTGCCAGCAGTTTCTGGGGGCTCGGGGAGACCCAGTACTTC.